Following are 25 T cell receptor beta chains from one sample sequenced in a study of blood T cell repertoires in COVID-19. Repertoires were generated with immunoSEQ multiplex PCR, while TCRdb's copy carries only in-frame clones and drops some. The profile shows a few hundred thousand clones, approximately 88% of them singletons. The specimen was peripheral blood. The receptor set was obtained from a young woman who had recovered from COVID-19.

DNA of the CDR3: TGTGCCAGCTCACCACTCAATATGGGGCGTAATGAGCAGTTCTTC. The encoded protein is CASSPLNMGRNEQFF. The rearrangement joins TRBV18 to TRBJ2-1, with a weak D call TRBD1 (5 bases). V was cut by 1 base and J by 7 bases, with 14 bases left in between. CDR3 size: 15 residues. Looked up from germline, CDR1 is KGHSH and CDR2 is LQKENI.

CDR3 sequence: CASSSSGLQTAGELFF. DNA of the CDR3: TGTGCCAGCAGCTCTTCGGGACTCCAAACCGCCGGGGAGCTGTTTTTT. The J gene is TRBJ2-2, the V gene TRBV11-3; a possible D gene is TRBD2 (6 bases). V gave up 4 bases and J gave up 6 bases, with 18 bases separating them. The CDR3 contains 16 residues. The V gene's germline CDR1 is SGHNT and CDR2 YENEEA.

The chain couples TRBV7-9 to TRBJ2-5; 10 positions match TRBD2. The CDR3 extends over 14 amino acids. V trimming: 8 bases; J trimming: 5 bases; junction bases outside the gene matches: 8. The germline V gene encodes CDR1 SEHNR and CDR2 FQNEAQ (reference sequence). The DNA for the CDR3 is TGTGCCAGCGTGCTAGCGGGGGTTGAGGAGACCCAGTACTTC. This gives the protein CASVLAGVEETQYF.

The V call is TRBV7-3, the J call TRBJ2-7; TRBD1 matches 8 bases. The trim removed 0 bases at V and 3 bases at J, leaving 4 bases unmatched. The CDR3 has 15 amino acids. Germline V gene data show CDR1 as SGHTA and CDR2 as FQGTGA. The CDR3 loop is CASSLTGGQGYEQYF. CDR3 sequence (DNA): TGTGCCAGCAGCTTAACAGGTGGACAGGGCTACGAGCAGTACTTC.

The chain is built from TRBV10-3 and TRBJ2-7, with D possibly matching TRBD1 (7 bases). V dropped 6 bases and J dropped 2 bases, with 14 bases sitting between them. This CDR3 contains 14 residues. The germline gives CDR1 ENHRY, CDR2 SYGVKD. DNA of the CDR3: TGTGCCATCAGCCAGCAGGGGGGTGCCTACGAGCAGTACTTC. It is translated as CAISQQGGAYEQYF.

This clone has just one count. As DNA, the CDR3 is TGTGCCAGTCGCAGAATTCTCTACGAGCAGTACTTC. Its translation: CASRRILYEQYF. The chain recombines TRBV19 with TRBJ2-7; no clear D gene. The V and J ends lost 8 bases and 3 bases respectively, with 11 bases between them. This CDR3 is built from 12 residues. The V gene's germline CDR1 is LNHDA and CDR2 SQIVND (reference sequence).

The chain carries TRBV29-1 and TRBJ2-7; D is possibly TRBD1 (6 bases). CDR3 length: 13 residues. The V and J ends lost 7 bases and 2 bases respectively, with 15 bases between them. Looked up from germline, CDR1 is SQVTM and CDR2 is ANQGSEA. CDR3 nucleotides: TGCAGCGCTTCCGGGACAAGTCCCTACGAGCAGTACTTC. Protein sequence: CSASGTSPYEQYF.

This chain joins TRBV21-1 and TRBJ1-1; TRBD1 was called by the table and not checked on the DNA. TRBV21-1 constitutes a pseudogene. CDR3 length equals 12 residues. The chain's CDR3 is CASSRRTGEAFF. In nucleotides, the CDR3 is TGTGCCAGCAGCCGGAGGACAGGGGAAGCTTTCTTT.

J is TRBJ2-7 and V is TRBV5-4; 7 bases map to TRBD2. The CDR3 loop spans 12 amino acids. The trim removed 4 bases at V and 4 bases at J, leaving 2 bases unmatched. Germline assignment: CDR1 SGHNT and CDR2 YYREEE (reference sequence). Here the CDR3 reads CASSGGGYEQYF. Here the CDR3 DNA reads TGTGCCAGCAGCGGGGGGGGGTACGAGCAGTACTTC.

The rearrangement uses TRBV9 and TRBJ2-3; 9 bases are shared with TRBD2. V lost 4 bases to trimming and J lost 2 bases; unmatched junction nucleotides: 5. Germline V CDR1 and CDR2: SGDLS, YYNGEE. The CDR3 is made up of 15 amino acids. The CDR3 nucleotides are TGTGCCAGCAGCTCCAGCGGGGGGTTCACAGATACGCAGTATTTT. Its translation is CASSSSGGFTDTQYF.

This chain connects TRBV2 to TRBJ1-2, with 7 bases that match TRBD1. Germline assignment: CDR1 SNHLY and CDR2 FYNNEI. This CDR3 is built from 12 residues. The V gene end was trimmed by 8 bases and the J gene end by 7 bases; junction bases not matched to a gene: 7. This CDR3 is CASASTGSGYTF. In nucleotides, the CDR3 is TGTGCCAGCGCATCGACAGGGAGTGGCTACACCTTC.

This clone was picked up one time. The rearrangement uses TRBV6-5 and TRBJ1-1; possibly TRBD1 for D (5 bases). Trimming took 6 bases from V and 1 from J, leaving 12 bases between them. CDR3 length: 14 amino acids. Germline CDR1 MNHEY, CDR2 SVGAGI. CDR3 DNA sequence: TGTGCCAGCAGAGACCTAGGACAGAACACTGAAGCTTTCTTT. Translation gives CASRDLGQNTEAFF.

This clone has only one observation. V and J are TRBV25-1 and TRBJ2-3; D remains ambiguous. The CDR3 has 14 residues. Trimming left V 7 bases short and J 0 bases short, with 11 bases between. Germline CDR1 MGHDK, CDR2 SYGVNS. The CDR3 spells CASTTSTSTDTQYF. The CDR3 DNA follows: TGTGCCAGCACTACCTCTACCAGCACAGATACGCAGTATTTT.

J is TRBJ1-1 and V is TRBV6-1; TRBD1 matches at 7 bases. The CDR3 runs to 19 residues. Germline V lookup: CDR1 MNHNS, CDR2 SASEGT. Trimming took 1 base from V and 0 from J; bases not matched to a gene: 14. This CDR3 reads CASSEGFIGGVSVNTEAFF. In nucleotides, the CDR3 is TGTGCCAGCAGTGAAGGGTTCATAGGGGGCGTTTCTGTGAACACTGAAGCTTTCTTT.

The chain links TRBV7-9 to TRBJ2-3; 7 nucleotides match TRBD1. The trim removed 5 bases at V and 4 bases at J, leaving 3 bases unmatched. The CDR3 sequence is 13 residues long. The germline V gene has CDR1 SEHNR and CDR2 FQNEAQ (reference sequence). The CDR3, as DNA: TGTGCCAGCAGCGCGGACAGGTCAGATACGCAGTATTTT. Encoded protein: CASSADRSDTQYF.

The chain couples TRBV7-9 to TRBJ1-2; a weak D match, TRBD1 (5 bases). The V gene lost 5 bases and the J gene lost 5 bases, with 15 bases spanning the gap. The germline V gene has CDR1 SEHNR and CDR2 FQNEAQ (reference sequence). This CDR3 region has 14 residues. The CDR3 loop is CASSPNLGRYGYTF. The CDR3, as DNA: TGTGCCAGCAGCCCCAATCTGGGGCGTTATGGCTACACCTTC.

The chain joins TRBV20-1 to TRBJ1-6; 7 nucleotides agree with TRBD1. CDR1 is DFQATT and CDR2 is SNEGSKA in the germline V gene (reference sequence). This CDR3 contains 14 residues. With 3 bases clipped from V and 6 bases from J, the junction kept 5 bases outside the gene matches. The chain's CDR3 is CSASARGPNSPLHF. In DNA, the CDR3 is TGCAGTGCTAGTGCGAGGGGGCCTAATTCACCCCTCCACTTT.

The chain recombines TRBV14 with TRBJ2-7, with 9 bases aligning to TRBD2. J was trimmed by 5 bases and V by 0 bases; bases with no gene match: 8. Germline CDR1 and CDR2: SGHDN and FVKESK. The CDR3 extends over 16 amino acids. The CDR3 nucleotides read TGTGCCAGCAGCCAAGATAAGGGACTAGCAATCAACGAGCAGTACTTC. Its protein product is CASSQDKGLAINEQYF.

CDR3 protein: CASSSSTENTEAFF. CDR3 in DNA: TGTGCCAGCAGCTCGTCGACAGAAAACACTGAAGCTTTCTTT. The V gene is TRBV11-2, the J gene TRBJ1-1; the D gene is possibly TRBD1 (5 bases). CDR1 is SGHAT, CDR2 FQNNGV, per germline. The CDR3 is 14 residues long. V was shortened by 4 bases and J by 2 bases, with 11 bases between the two germline ends.

The rearrangement uses TRBV4-2 and TRBJ1-6; weak D call: TRBD1 (5 bases). Per germline, CDR1 LGHNA and CDR2 YNFKEQ. The CDR3 extends over 15 amino acids. Trimming removed 4 bases at V and 7 bases at J, with 14 bases between. CDR3 DNA sequence: TGTGCCAGCAGCCTGGGTCGACAGAGAAATTCACCCCTCCACTTT. Translated, it gives CASSLGRQRNSPLHF.

The chain uses TRBV5-1 and TRBJ2-5, with a possible D match to TRBD1 (6 bases). This CDR3 spans 13 amino acids. The V gene's germline CDR1 is SGHRS and CDR2 YFSETQ. V gave up 4 bases and J gave up 2 bases, with 9 bases separating them. CDR3 DNA: TGCGCCAGCAGCCCTGGACAGCAAGAGACCCAGTACTTC. It specifies CASSPGQQETQYF.

The chain links TRBV28 to TRBJ2-7, with a tentative D call TRBD1 (6 bases). CDR3 length: 13 residues. The V gene's germline CDR1 is MDHEN and CDR2 SYDVKM. The V end lost 5 bases, the J end lost 3 bases, and 11 bases lay between the germline ends. The CDR3 DNA reads as TGTGCCAGCAGTATTCGACAGGACTACGAGCAGTACTTC. Its protein product is CASSIRQDYEQYF.

This clone showed up just once. The chain recombines TRBV20-1 with TRBJ2-7; D is possibly TRBD1 (6 bases). The CDR3 totals 12 residues. Trimming pared 3 bases from V and 6 bases from J, leaving 12 bases between. The germline V gene has CDR1 DFQATT and CDR2 SNEGSKA (reference sequence). The DNA for the CDR3 is TGCAGTGCTAGTCAACAGGGTCGCGAGCAGTACTTC. This encodes CSASQQGREQYF.

The rearrangement links TRBV23-1 to TRBJ2-7; no clear D gene. TRBV23-1 is an ORF, with its function uncertain. Trimming shortened V by 3 bases and J by 5 bases, and 23 bases separated the two germline ends. This CDR3 is 17 amino acids long. The DNA of the CDR3 is TGCGCCAGCAGTCAGGCCAAAGTATGGAGATGCGAGCACGAGCAGTACTTC. Encoded protein: CASSQAKVWRCEHEQYF.

The V and J genes are TRBV9 and TRBJ1-1, with D possibly matching TRBD1 (6 bases). The CDR3 consists of 15 residues. The germline V gene has CDR1 SGDLS and CDR2 YYNGEE. The V end lost 4 bases, the J end lost 4 bases, and 17 bases lay between the germline ends. In DNA, the CDR3 is TGTGCCAGCAGCCCATCCTCAGGGGTGGGCACTGAAGCTTTCTTT. Protein product: CASSPSSGVGTEAFF.